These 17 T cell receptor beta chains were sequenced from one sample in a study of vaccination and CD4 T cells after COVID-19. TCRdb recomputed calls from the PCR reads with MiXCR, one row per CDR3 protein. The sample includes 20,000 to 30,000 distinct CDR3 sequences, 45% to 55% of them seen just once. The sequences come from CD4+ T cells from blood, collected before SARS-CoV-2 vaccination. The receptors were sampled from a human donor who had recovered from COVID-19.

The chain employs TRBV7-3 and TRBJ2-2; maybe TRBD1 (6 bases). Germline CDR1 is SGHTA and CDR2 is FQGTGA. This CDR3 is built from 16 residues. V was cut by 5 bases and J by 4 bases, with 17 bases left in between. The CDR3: CASSPGHRASTGELFF. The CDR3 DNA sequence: TGTGCCAGCAGCCCCGGTCACAGGGCCTCCACCGGGGAGCTGTTTTTT. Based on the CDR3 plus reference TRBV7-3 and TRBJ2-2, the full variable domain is GAGVSQTPSNKVTEKGKYVELRCDPISGHTALYWYRQSLGQGPEFLIYFQGTGAADDSGLPNDRFFAVRPEGSVSTLKIQRTERGDSAVYLCASSPGHRASTGELFFGEGSRLTVL.

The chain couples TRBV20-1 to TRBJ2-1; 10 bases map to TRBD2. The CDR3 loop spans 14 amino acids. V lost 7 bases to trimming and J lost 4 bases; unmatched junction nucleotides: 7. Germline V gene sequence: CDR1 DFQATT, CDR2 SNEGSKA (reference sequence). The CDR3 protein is CSVEGLARYNEQFF. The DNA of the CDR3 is TGCAGTGTCGAGGGACTAGCGCGTTACAATGAGCAGTTCTTC.

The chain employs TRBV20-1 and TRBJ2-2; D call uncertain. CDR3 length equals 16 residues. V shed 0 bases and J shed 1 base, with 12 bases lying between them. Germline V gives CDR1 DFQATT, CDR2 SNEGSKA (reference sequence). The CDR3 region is CSARDPGTRNTGELFF. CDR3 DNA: TGCAGTGCTAGAGATCCCGGAACGCGGAACACCGGGGAGCTGTTTTTT.

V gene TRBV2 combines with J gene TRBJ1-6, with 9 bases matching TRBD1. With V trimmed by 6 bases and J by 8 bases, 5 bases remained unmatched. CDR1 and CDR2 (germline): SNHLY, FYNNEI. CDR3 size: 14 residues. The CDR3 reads CASRGQGLDSPLHF. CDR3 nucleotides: TGTGCCAGCAGAGGACAGGGGCTGGATTCACCCCTCCACTTT. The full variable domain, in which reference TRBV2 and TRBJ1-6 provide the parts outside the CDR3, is EPEVTQTPSHQVTQMGQEVILRCVPISNHLYFYWYRQILGQKVEFLVSFYNNEISEKSEIFDDQFSVERPDGSNFTLKIRSTKLEDSAMYFCASRGQGLDSPLHFGNGTRLTVT.

CDR3 protein: CASRRQGTNQPQHF. For the CDR3, the DNA is TGTGCCAGTAGGAGACAGGGGACGAATCAGCCCCAGCATTTT. The rearrangement uses TRBV19 and TRBJ1-5; TRBD1 matches at 8 bases. This CDR3 is built from 14 residues. Trimming cost V 6 bases and J 4 bases; bases outside gene matches: 5. CDR1 and CDR2 from the germline V gene are LNHDA and SQIVND (reference sequence).

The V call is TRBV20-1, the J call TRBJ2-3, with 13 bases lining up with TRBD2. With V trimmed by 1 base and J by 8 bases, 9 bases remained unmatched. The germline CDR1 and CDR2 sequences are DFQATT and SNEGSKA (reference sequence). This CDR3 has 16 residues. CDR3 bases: TGCAGTGCTAGAGGTCGGACTAGCGGGGGTCCCCGTACGCAGTATTTT. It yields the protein CSARGRTSGGPRTQYF.

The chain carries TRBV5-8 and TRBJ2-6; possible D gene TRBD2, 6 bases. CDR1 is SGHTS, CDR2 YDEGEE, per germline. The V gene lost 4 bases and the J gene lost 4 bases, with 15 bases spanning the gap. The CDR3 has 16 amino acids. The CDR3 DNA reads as TGTGCCAGCAGCCCCTGGCGCGGGGCCGGGGCCAACGTCCTGACTTTC. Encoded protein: CASSPWRGAGANVLTF.

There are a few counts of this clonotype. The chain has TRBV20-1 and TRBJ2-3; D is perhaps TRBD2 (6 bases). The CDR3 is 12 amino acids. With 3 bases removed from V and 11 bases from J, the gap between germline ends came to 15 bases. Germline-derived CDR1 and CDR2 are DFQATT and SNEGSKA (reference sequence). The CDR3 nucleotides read TGCAGTGCTAGGCCTAGGGAGGTGGGGCAGTATTTT. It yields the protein CSARPREVGQYF.

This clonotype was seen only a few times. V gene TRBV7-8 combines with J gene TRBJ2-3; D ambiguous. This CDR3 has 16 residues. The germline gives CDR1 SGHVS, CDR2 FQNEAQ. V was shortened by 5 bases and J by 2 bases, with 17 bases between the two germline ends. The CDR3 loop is CASSRPPRLDTDTQYF. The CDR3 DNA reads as TGTGCCAGCAGCCGCCCGCCGAGGCTAGACACAGATACGCAGTATTTT.

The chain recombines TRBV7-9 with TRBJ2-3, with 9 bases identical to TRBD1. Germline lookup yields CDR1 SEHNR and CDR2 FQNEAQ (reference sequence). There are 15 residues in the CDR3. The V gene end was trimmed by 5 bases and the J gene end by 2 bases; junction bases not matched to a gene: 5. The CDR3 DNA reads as TGTGCCAGCAGCCATGGGGACAGGGACACAGATACGCAGTATTTT. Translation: CASSHGDRDTDTQYF.

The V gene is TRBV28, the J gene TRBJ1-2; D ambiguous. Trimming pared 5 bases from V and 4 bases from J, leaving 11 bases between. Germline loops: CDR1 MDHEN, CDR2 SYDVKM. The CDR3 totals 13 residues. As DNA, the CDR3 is TGTGCCAGCAGTAGCGGGCGACTCTATGGCTACACCTTC. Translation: CASSSGRLYGYTF.

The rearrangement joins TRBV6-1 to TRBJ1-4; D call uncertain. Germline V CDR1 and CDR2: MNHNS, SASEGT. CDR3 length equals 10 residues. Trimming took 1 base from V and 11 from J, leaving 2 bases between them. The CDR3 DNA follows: TGTGCCAGCAGTGAAGGGAAACTGTTTTTT. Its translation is CASSEGKLFF.

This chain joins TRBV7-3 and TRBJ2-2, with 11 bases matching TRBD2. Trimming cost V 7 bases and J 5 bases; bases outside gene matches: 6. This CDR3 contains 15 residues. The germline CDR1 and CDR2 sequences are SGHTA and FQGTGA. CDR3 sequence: CASKLAGGSTGELFF. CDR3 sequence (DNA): TGTGCCAGCAAGCTAGCGGGAGGTTCTACCGGGGAGCTGTTTTTT.

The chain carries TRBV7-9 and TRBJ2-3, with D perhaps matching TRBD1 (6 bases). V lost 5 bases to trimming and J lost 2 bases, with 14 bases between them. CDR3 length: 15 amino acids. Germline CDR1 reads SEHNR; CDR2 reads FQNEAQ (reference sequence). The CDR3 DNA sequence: TGTGCCAGCAGCCGCCGGCCAGGGGCCACAGATACGCAGTATTTT. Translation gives CASSRRPGATDTQYF.

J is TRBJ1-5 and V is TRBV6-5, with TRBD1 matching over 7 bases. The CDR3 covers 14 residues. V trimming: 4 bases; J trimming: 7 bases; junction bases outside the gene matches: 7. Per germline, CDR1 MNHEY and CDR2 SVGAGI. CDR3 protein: CASSSRDRGQPQHF. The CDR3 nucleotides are TGTGCCAGCAGTTCCCGGGACAGAGGGCAGCCCCAGCATTTT.

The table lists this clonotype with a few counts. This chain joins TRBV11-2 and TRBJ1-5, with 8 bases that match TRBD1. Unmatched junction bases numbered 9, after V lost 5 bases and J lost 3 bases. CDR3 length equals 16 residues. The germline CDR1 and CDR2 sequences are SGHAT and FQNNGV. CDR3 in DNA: TGTGCCAGCAGCCCTTGGGCAGGGGGCGTCAATCAGCCCCAGCATTTT. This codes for CASSPWAGGVNQPQHF.

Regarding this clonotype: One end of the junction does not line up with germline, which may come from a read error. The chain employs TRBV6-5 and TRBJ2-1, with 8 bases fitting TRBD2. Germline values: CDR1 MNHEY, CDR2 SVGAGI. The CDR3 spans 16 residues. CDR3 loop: CASSFGTRGWYNGQFF. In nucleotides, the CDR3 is TGTGCCAGCAGTTTCGGGACTAGAGGTTGGTACAATGGGCAGTTCTTC.